The clone carrying this T cell receptor (beta chain) was seen ten or more times. Its antigen is still unknown. These data come from a study of T cells after posttransplantation cyclophosphamide. Some clones are missing from TCRdb's copy, which holds only in-frame ones; the method was immunoSEQ multiplex PCR. The sample yields tens of thousands of clones, without any singletons. Study-wide findings and caveats: Recipient CMV seropositivity and CMV reactivation strongly tracked TRB clonality. Donor CD8+ memory clones often dominated recipient blood repertoires at later times.

This related bone marrow graft donor gave peripheral blood on the day of marrow donation. The CDR3 has 13 amino acids. CDR1 is SEHNR and CDR2 is FQNEAQ in the germline V gene (reference sequence). With 8 bases removed from V and 3 bases from J, the gap between germline ends came to 14 bases. The origin of this receptor is a middle-aged man in good health, CMV-negative, and a related stem cell transplant donor. The sequencing input was PBMCs. The J gene is TRBJ2-7, the V gene TRBV7-9, with a possible D match to TRBD2 (6 bases). CDR3 in DNA: TGTGCCAGCGGCACCTGGAGGGACTACGAGCAGTACTTC. Protein product: CASGTWRDYEQYF.